This entry lists 29 T cell receptor beta chains sequenced from one sample in a study of T cell responses to AZD1222 COVID-19 vaccine (dated by TCRdb to 2020 to 2022). Libraries were made using the immunoSEQ multiplex PCR assay. Here the immuneACCESS table is served through TCRdb, limited to in-frame sequences with V and J called. Missing clones are a known gap in these copies; in checked studies unresolved V genes cover under half, and the rest lacks a known reason. A total of 150,000 to 200,000 clones appear in this sample, about 91% of them only once. The top ten clonotypes cover 6% to 8.5% of the sample. The time point tag for this specimen amounts to: baseline before first vaccination. Sequencing was performed on peripheral blood, taken on day 0 of AZD1222 vaccination. The receptors originated from an adult in good health.

The chain links TRBV13 to TRBJ2-7; 7 bases line up with TRBD1. Germline CDR1 and CDR2: PRHDT and FYEKMQ (reference sequence). After removal of 2 bases from V and 11 bases from J, the junction contained 9 bases not matched to a gene. The CDR3 sequence is 13 residues long. DNA of the CDR3: TGTGCCAGCAGCTTATTCCCGGACAGGTCGGAGTACTTC. Amino acids: CASSLFPDRSEYF.

The chain recombines TRBV5-4 with TRBJ1-2; D is unresolved. Germline V CDR1 and CDR2: SGHNT, YYREEE (reference sequence). This CDR3 comprises 15 residues. V gave up 3 bases and J gave up 4 bases, with 16 bases separating them. In DNA, the CDR3 is TGTGCCAGCAGCTCGACTAGGGTTGGCGGCTATGGCTACACCTTC. It codes for CASSSTRVGGYGYTF.

V and J are TRBV6-4 and TRBJ1-1; D is perhaps TRBD1 (5 bases). CDR1 and CDR2 (germline): MRHNA, SNTAGT. V lost 7 bases and J lost 1, with 13 bases in between. There are 14 residues in the CDR3. In DNA form, the CDR3 reads TGTGCCAGCAAACCGGGACGGTCGAACACTGAAGCTTTCTTT. Translation gives CASKPGRSNTEAFF.

This clone was detected a few times. V and J are TRBV5-5 and TRBJ2-7; D call uncertain. Germline V gene sequence: CDR1 SGHKS, CDR2 YYEKEE (reference sequence). There are 14 residues in the CDR3. Trimming removed 6 bases from V and 4 bases from J, with 17 bases in between. The CDR3 bases are TGTGCCAGCACCCGGTCGGAGCGCCGGTACGAGCAGTACTTC. It yields the protein CASTRSERRYEQYF. Full variable domain (outside the CDR3, taken from reference TRBV5-5 and TRBJ2-7): DAGVTQSPTHLIKTRGQQVTLRCSPISGHKSVSWYQQVLGQGPQFIFQYYEKEERGRGNFPDRFSARQFPNYSSELNVNALLLGDSALYLCASTRSERRYEQYFGPGTRLTVT.

This rearrangement joins TRBV5-1 to TRBJ2-1; tentatively, D is TRBD1 (5 bases). CDR1 and CDR2 (germline): SGHRS, YFSETQ. Trimming took off 4 bases at V and 8 bases at J, with 13 bases between the two ends. CDR3 size: 13 residues. The CDR3 DNA reads as TGCGCCAGCAGCATAGGGGTCATGGATGAGCAGTTCTTC. It is translated as CASSIGVMDEQFF.

V gene TRBV7-9 combines with J gene TRBJ2-1; D may be TRBD1 (6 bases). Trimming removed 1 base at V and 5 bases at J, with 9 bases between. The CDR3 has 14 amino acids. From germline, CDR1 is SEHNR and CDR2 FQNEAQ (reference sequence). The DNA of the CDR3 is TGTGCCAGCAGCTTAGGGCAGGGGCACAATGAGCAGTTCTTC. This sequence encodes CASSLGQGHNEQFF.

The chain employs TRBV27 and TRBJ1-1; D perhaps matches TRBD1 (6 bases). This CDR3 region has 13 residues. Germline CDR1 and CDR2: MNHEY and SMNVEV (reference sequence). Between the trimmed V and J ends, which lost 8 bases and 12 bases, there was a span of 22 bases. CDR3 bases: TGTGCCAGCGGGTTACAGGGTACTCAGAAAACTTTCTTT. Translating it yields CASGLQGTQKTFF.

The CDR3 loop reads CASSPRQGRSPVSSYEQYF. DNA for the CDR3: TGTGCCAGCAGCCCCCGACAGGGCCGAAGCCCCGTTAGCTCCTACGAGCAGTACTTC. This chain links TRBV7-9 with TRBJ2-7, with 7 bases matching TRBD1. Losses at the gene ends were 5 bases for V and 0 bases for J; bases not matched to a gene: 19. Germline CDR1 and CDR2: SEHNR and FQNEAQ (reference sequence). This CDR3 contains 19 residues.

This clone is a singleton in its sample. The chain has TRBV4-1 and TRBJ1-2; 12 nucleotides agree with TRBD1. The CDR3 is made up of 18 amino acids. From germline, CDR1 is MGHRA and CDR2 YSYEKL. After removal of 3 bases from V and 4 bases from J, the junction contained 12 bases not matched to a gene. Here the CDR3 reads CASSQPGTGGLVGYGYTF. CDR3 bases: TGCGCCAGCAGCCAGCCCGGGACAGGGGGCTTGGTCGGCTATGGCTACACCTTC.

The CDR3 region has the DNA TGCGCCAGCATTGGCAGGGCCACCGGGGAGCTGTTTTTT. Translation gives CASIGRATGELFF. The V and J genes are TRBV10-1 and TRBJ2-2; weak D call: TRBD1 (5 bases). V was clipped by 7 bases and J by 4 bases, with 10 bases between them. This CDR3 is 13 amino acids long. Germline CDR1 is WNHNN and CDR2 is SYGVQD (reference sequence).

The V gene is TRBV5-1, the J gene TRBJ2-2, with 12 bases matching TRBD1. Germline-derived CDR1 and CDR2 are SGHRS and YFSETQ. J gave up 5 bases and V 1 base, and 6 bases lay outside the gene matches. CDR3 size: 17 residues. The CDR3 DNA reads as TGCGCCAGCAGCTTGCCGGGACAGGGGGCGACGACCGGGGAGCTGTTTTTT. Translation: CASSLPGQGATTGELFF.

The DNA for the CDR3 is TGTGCCAGCAGCGTCGGGGGGGACAATGAGCAGTTCTTC. It codes for CASSVGGDNEQFF. The V call is TRBV9, the J call TRBJ2-1; 8 bases align to TRBD2. CDR3 size: 13 residues. The V gene end was trimmed by 2 bases and the J gene end by 5 bases; junction bases not matched to a gene: 0. Germline V gene lookup returns CDR1 SGDLS and CDR2 YYNGEE.

Here the CDR3 reads CASSPPTGFGTDTQYF. The CDR3 DNA follows: TGTGCCAGCTCACCCCCAACAGGGTTTGGGACAGATACGCAGTATTTT. This rearrangement joins TRBV18 to TRBJ2-3; the D gene is possibly TRBD1 (6 bases). The CDR3 runs to 16 residues. V lost 3 bases and J lost 3, with 16 bases in between. Germline assignment: CDR1 KGHSH and CDR2 LQKENI.

The chain links TRBV23-1 to TRBJ1-6; D call uncertain. TRBV23-1 is marked as an open reading frame, function uncertain. Trimming shortened V by 4 bases and J by 13 bases, and 23 bases separated the two germline ends. The CDR3 extends over 16 amino acids. The CDR3 sequence: CASSLAVGRCWCPLHF. CDR3 nucleotide sequence: TGCGCCAGCAGTCTAGCGGTCGGCAGATGCTGGTGTCCCCTCCACTTT.

The chain joins TRBV5-1 to TRBJ1-4; no firm D call. Trimming stripped 4 bases from V and 8 bases from J, with 9 bases between. The CDR3 has 12 amino acids. Germline CDR1 reads SGHRS; CDR2 reads YFSETQ. The CDR3 spells CASSPDLEKLFF. The CDR3, as DNA: TGCGCCAGCAGCCCGGACCTCGAAAAACTGTTTTTT.

This clone showed up just once. The chain uses TRBV28 and TRBJ2-5, with D possibly TRBD2 on 5 matching bases. V was trimmed by 2 bases and J by 5 bases, leaving 6 bases between them. This CDR3 is built from 12 residues. CDR1 is MDHEN, CDR2 SYDVKM, per germline. The CDR3 bases are TGTGCCAGCAGTTTAACGGGGGAGACCCAGTACTTC. This sequence encodes CASSLTGETQYF.

The chain combines TRBV5-8 with TRBJ2-1; D gene ambiguous. Germline loops: CDR1 SGHTS, CDR2 YDEGEE. The CDR3 spans 13 residues. Trimming removed 4 bases at V and 10 bases at J, with 15 bases between. Written as DNA, the CDR3 is TGTGCCAGCAGCCCGTATAGCCCGCACGAGCAGTTCTTC. Amino acid sequence: CASSPYSPHEQFF.

The V gene is TRBV9, the J gene TRBJ1-1, with 9 positions matching TRBD1. CDR3 length equals 14 residues. The ends lost 3 bases at V and 4 bases at J; junction bases unmatched: 4. The germline CDR1 and CDR2 sequences are SGDLS and YYNGEE. CDR3 residues: CASSARDRATEAFF. CDR3 DNA: TGTGCCAGCAGCGCCAGGGACAGGGCCACTGAAGCTTTCTTT.

This chain joins TRBV20-1 and TRBJ1-2; D is unresolved. V lost 4 bases to trimming and J lost 8 bases, with 2 bases between them. The CDR3 totals 8 residues. Germline values: CDR1 DFQATT, CDR2 SNEGSKA (reference sequence). Here the CDR3 reads CSAMGYTF. CDR3 DNA sequence: TGCAGTGCTATGGGCTACACCTTC.

This clone was counted a few times. The chain has TRBV28 and TRBJ1-3; D is perhaps TRBD1 (5 bases). Trimming shortened V by 3 bases and J by 4 bases, and 25 bases separated the two germline ends. This CDR3 has 19 amino acids. Germline CDR1 and CDR2: MDHEN and SYDVKM. The CDR3 loop reads CASSFLGGRVSVRGNTIYF. The CDR3 DNA follows: TGTGCCAGCAGTTTCCTGGGGGGGAGGGTTAGCGTACGCGGAAACACCATATATTTT.

The V and J genes are TRBV7-9 and TRBJ1-4, with 8 nucleotides matching TRBD1. There are 16 residues in the CDR3. Germline loops: CDR1 SEHNR, CDR2 FQNEAQ (reference sequence). Trimming removed 4 bases from V and 8 bases from J; junction bases left unmatched: 12. The CDR3 spells CASSSPPGTGGEKLFF. In DNA, the CDR3 is TGTGCCAGCAGCTCCCCCCCCGGGACAGGTGGGGAAAAACTGTTTTTT.

The chain has TRBV9 and TRBJ2-3; 8 nucleotides agree with TRBD2. The CDR3 runs to 18 residues. V trimming: 2 bases; J trimming: 4 bases; junction bases outside the gene matches: 15. Looked up from germline, CDR1 is SGDLS and CDR2 is YYNGEE. CDR3 sequence (DNA): TGTGCCAGCAGCGTTCTCCCGGGGGGTAGCGGGGTGGCAGATACGCAGTATTTT. This codes for CASSVLPGGSGVADTQYF. Together with reference TRBV9 and TRBJ2-3, the CDR3 gives the full variable domain: DSGVTQTPKHLITATGQRVTLRCSPRSGDLSVYWYQQSLDQGLQFLIQYYNGEERAKGNILERFSAQQFPDLHSELNLSSLELGDSALYFCASSVLPGGSGVADTQYFGPGTRLTVL.

J is TRBJ2-1 and V is TRBV10-3, with TRBD1 as a possible D gene (6 bases). Looked up from germline, CDR1 is ENHRY and CDR2 is SYGVKD. Trimming pared 7 bases from V and 6 bases from J, leaving 16 bases between. The CDR3 extends over 14 amino acids. The CDR3 region is CAITDTLGGNEQFF. CDR3 nucleotides: TGTGCCATCACAGACACCTTAGGGGGCAATGAGCAGTTCTTC.

This chain connects TRBV19 to TRBJ1-5; 8 nucleotides align to TRBD1. Germline-derived CDR1 and CDR2 are LNHDA and SQIVND (reference sequence). V lost 5 bases, J lost 7 bases, and 10 bases stayed unmatched. The CDR3 sequence is 15 residues long. DNA for the CDR3: TGTGCCAGTAGTTCCTACCTCAGGGGGCAACAGCCCCAGCATTTT. Protein: CASSSYLRGQQPQHF. Together with reference TRBV19 and TRBJ1-5, the CDR3 gives the full variable domain: DGGITQSPKYLFRKEGQNVTLSCEQNLNHDAMYWYRQDPGQGLRLIYYSQIVNDFQKGDIAEGYSVSREKKESFPLTVTSAQKNPTAFYLCASSSYLRGQQPQHFGDGTRLSIL.

J is TRBJ2-2 and V is TRBV7-7; D is possibly TRBD1 or TRBD2 (5 bases each). V gave up 3 bases and J gave up 1 base, with 12 bases separating them. Per the germline V gene, CDR1 is SSHAT and CDR2 is FNYEAQ (reference sequence). The CDR3 length is 16 residues. CDR3 sequence (DNA): TGTGCCAGCAGCTTCGCCGGGACGGAGAACACCGGGGAGCTGTTTTTT. Protein product: CASSFAGTENTGELFF.

The CDR3 DNA follows: TGCAGTGCTAGTTGGGCGGGGTCCCCCTACGAGCAGTACTTC. Amino acid sequence: CSASWAGSPYEQYF. The gene calls are TRBV20-1 and TRBJ2-7; tentatively, D is TRBD2 (6 bases). The CDR3 consists of 14 residues. V was shortened by 3 bases and J by 2 bases, with 14 bases between the two germline ends. Germline CDR1 reads DFQATT; CDR2 reads SNEGSKA (reference sequence).

This rearrangement joins TRBV28 to TRBJ1-2; D uncertain. The CDR3 runs 16 residues. Germline V gene data show CDR1 as MDHEN and CDR2 as SYDVKM. The V gene lost 7 bases and the J gene lost 4 bases, with 22 bases spanning the gap. The CDR3 reads CASIPPLLDGTYGYTF. The CDR3 bases are TGTGCCAGCATCCCTCCCTTACTCGACGGCACCTATGGCTACACCTTC.

This chain connects TRBV13 to TRBJ2-7; TRBD1 matches 7 bases. The CDR3 is 14 residues long. Per germline, CDR1 PRHDT and CDR2 FYEKMQ (reference sequence). After removal of 4 bases from V and 0 bases from J, the junction contained 3 bases not matched to a gene. DNA for the CDR3: TGTGCCAGCAGCTCCCGGGACAGCTCCTACGAGCAGTACTTC. Amino acids: CASSSRDSSYEQYF.

The V call is TRBV18, the J call TRBJ1-2; D is unresolved. Trimming cost V 6 bases and J 3 bases, with 20 bases left between them. This CDR3 contains 16 residues. From germline, CDR1 is KGHSH and CDR2 LQKENI. CDR3 sequence reads: CASSPLLYLDDYGYTF. CDR3 DNA: TGTGCCAGCTCCCCTCTCCTGTACCTTGACGACTATGGCTACACCTTC.